The 27 T cell receptor beta chains in this list originate from one sample, sequenced in a study of technical replicates of blood from a few donors. Assay: immunoSEQ multiplex PCR; the TCRdb copy retains only in-frame clones and omits some. The repertoire holds more than 70,000 clones, with approximately 93% as singletons. The source material was T cells isolated from PBMCs. The source is a human donor in good health.

The chain uses TRBV5-1 and TRBJ2-7; D is perhaps TRBD2 (6 bases). V shed 1 base and J shed 6 bases, with 14 bases lying between them. The CDR3 extends over 14 amino acids. In germline, CDR1 is SGHRS, CDR2 YFSETQ. This CDR3 reads CASSLSVTGVEQYF. The CDR3 nucleotides are TGCGCCAGCAGCTTGAGTGTGACGGGGGTCGAGCAGTACTTC.

This clone was seen only once. The CDR3 loop is CASSTGYSYNSPLHF. Written as DNA, the CDR3 is TGTGCCAGCAGCACCGGGTATTCCTATAATTCACCCCTCCACTTT. The rearrangement links TRBV5-5 to TRBJ1-6; no firm D call. Per the germline V gene, CDR1 is SGHKS and CDR2 is YYEKEE (reference sequence). With 4 bases removed from V and 1 base from J, the gap between germline ends came to 9 bases. The CDR3 has 15 residues.

The chain employs TRBV7-6 and TRBJ2-5, with 7 bases fitting TRBD1. The CDR3 has 14 amino acids. CDR1 and CDR2 from the germline V gene are SGHVS and FNYEAQ. V shed 5 bases, J shed 5 bases, and the junction held 8 bases outside the gene matches. Here the CDR3 DNA reads TGTGCCAGCAGCCCTTCGACAGGGTGGGAGACCCAGTACTTC. Translated: CASSPSTGWETQYF.

This chain connects TRBV29-1 to TRBJ1-3; D remains ambiguous. This CDR3 spans 13 amino acids. Trimming took off 4 bases at V and 0 bases at J, with 7 bases between the two ends. The germline V gene encodes CDR1 SQVTM and CDR2 ANQGSEA. CDR3 sequence reads: CSVGVYSGNTIYF. In DNA form, the CDR3 reads TGCAGCGTTGGTGTCTACTCTGGAAACACCATATATTTT.

The chain recombines TRBV29-1 with TRBJ1-1; weak D call: TRBD1 (6 bases). Germline values: CDR1 SQVTM, CDR2 ANQGSEA. This CDR3 spans 11 amino acids. V was shortened by 6 bases and J by 8 bases, with 13 bases between the two germline ends. The DNA for the CDR3 is TGCAGCGTGTCCCTAGGGACAGAAGCTTTCTTT. Translated: CSVSLGTEAFF. Full variable domain (remainder filled in from reference TRBV29-1 and TRBJ1-1): SAVISQKPSRDICQRGTSLTIQCQVDSQVTMMFWYRQQPGQSLTLIATANQGSEATYESGFVIDKFPISRPNLTFSTLTVSNMSPEDSSIYLCSVSLGTEAFFGQGTRLTVV.

The rearrangement uses TRBV5-1 and TRBJ1-2; 12 nucleotides align to TRBD1. The germline V gene encodes CDR1 SGHRS and CDR2 YFSETQ. The CDR3 has 15 amino acids. V was pared by 4 bases and J by 6 bases, with 7 bases of the junction left unmatched. The CDR3 DNA reads TGCGCCAGCAGCCAAACCGGGACAGGGGGCGATGGCTACACCTTC. Translating gives CASSQTGTGGDGYTF.

This CDR3 reads CASSGQGAVEQYF. Here the CDR3 DNA reads TGTGCCAGCAGCGGACAGGGGGCTGTCGAGCAGTACTTC. V is TRBV9 and J is TRBJ2-7; the match to TRBD1 covers 10 bases. Per germline, CDR1 SGDLS and CDR2 YYNGEE. CDR3 length: 13 amino acids. V was clipped by 3 bases and J by 6 bases; unmatched bases: 3.

The chain is built from TRBV4-2 and TRBJ1-1, with TRBD1 matching over 10 bases. V lost 3 bases to trimming and J lost 11 bases; unmatched junction nucleotides: 9. Germline V CDR1 and CDR2: LGHNA, YNFKEQ. CDR3 size: 14 residues. The DNA for the CDR3 is TGTGCCAGCAGCCAGGGGGACAGGGGCTCAGTCGCTTTCTTT. This encodes CASSQGDRGSVAFF.

The V call is TRBV28, the J call TRBJ2-1; 10 nucleotides agree with TRBD2. Unmatched junction bases numbered 7, after V lost 6 bases and J lost 5 bases. Germline CDR1 MDHEN, CDR2 SYDVKM. The CDR3 loop spans 15 amino acids. In DNA form, the CDR3 reads TGTGCCAGCAGGATGGGGACTAGCGACCACAATGAGCAGTTCTTC. It encodes CASRMGTSDHNEQFF.

This chain links TRBV11-3 with TRBJ2-1; D uncertain. Germline CDR1 is SGHNT and CDR2 is YENEEA. CDR3 length: 12 residues. The germline V and J ends were trimmed by 5 bases and 5 bases, with 7 bases remaining between them. CDR3 residues: CASSPVHNEQFF. CDR3 nucleotides: TGTGCCAGCAGCCCGGTACACAATGAGCAGTTCTTC.

This clone was seen a handful of times. The rearrangement joins TRBV2 to TRBJ1-5; 9 bases map to TRBD1. CDR1 is SNHLY, CDR2 FYNNEI, per germline. The V and J ends lost 4 bases and 2 bases, in that order; junction bases with no gene match: 0. The CDR3 sequence is 14 residues long. The CDR3 coding sequence is TGTGCCAGCAGTGGGACAGGGGGCAATCAGCCCCAGCATTTT. Translation gives CASSGTGGNQPQHF.

This chain links TRBV4-1 with TRBJ2-1; the match to TRBD2 covers 8 bases. The CDR3 is 18 residues long. CDR1 is MGHRA, CDR2 YSYEKL, per germline. V lost 2 bases to trimming and J lost 2 bases; unmatched junction nucleotides: 11. The DNA for the CDR3 is TGCGCCAGCAGCCAACAAATTCGAGTCGGGAGGGCCTACAATGAGCAGTTCTTC. It is translated as CASSQQIRVGRAYNEQFF.

This sequence joins TRBV6-5 and TRBJ1-5; the D gene is possibly TRBD1 (5 bases). The ends were cut back, 6 bases at V and 3 bases at J, with 9 bases in the middle. There are 13 residues in the CDR3. From germline, CDR1 is MNHEY and CDR2 SVGAGI. The CDR3 nucleotides read TGTGCCAGCAGCCCACAGGACAATCAGCCCCAGCATTTT. Translation gives CASSPQDNQPQHF.

CDR3 protein: CAISESGGGLYEQYF. The CDR3 region has the DNA TGTGCCATCAGTGAGTCTGGGGGGGGGCTATACGAGCAGTACTTC. V and J are TRBV10-3 and TRBJ2-7, with a weak D call TRBD2 (7 bases). From germline, CDR1 is ENHRY and CDR2 SYGVKD. This CDR3 has 15 amino acids. V lost 0 bases, J lost 4 bases, and 13 bases lay in between.

This rearrangement joins TRBV15 to TRBJ1-5, with 10 bases matching TRBD1. The CDR3 spans 16 residues. CDR1 and CDR2 from the germline V gene are LNHNV and YYDKDF (reference sequence). V shed 3 bases, J shed 6 bases, and the junction held 8 bases outside the gene matches. The CDR3 spells CATSRGDRGLLQPQHF. The CDR3 nucleotides read TGTGCCACCAGCAGGGGGGACAGGGGACTACTTCAGCCCCAGCATTTT.

V usage is TRBV5-6 and J usage is TRBJ1-2; perhaps TRBD1 as D (6 bases). There are 12 residues in the CDR3. Germline assignment: CDR1 SGHDT and CDR2 YYEEEE. V was cut by 2 bases and J by 8 bases, with 10 bases left in between. The CDR3 reads CASSFVRGGYTF. CDR3 bases: TGTGCCAGCAGCTTTGTCAGGGGCGGCTACACCTTC.

The V call is TRBV10-1, the J call TRBJ1-2, with D unresolved. The CDR3 runs 13 residues. Trimming took off 4 bases at V and 3 bases at J, with 9 bases between the two ends. Per the germline V gene, CDR1 is WNHNN and CDR2 is SYGVQD (reference sequence). In nucleotides, the CDR3 is TGCGCCAGCAGTGCCTACGAAGACTATGGCTACACCTTC. It translates to CASSAYEDYGYTF.

The genes are TRBV2 and TRBJ2-7, with TRBD1 matching 8 bases. Trimming took 5 bases from V and 5 from J; bases not matched to a gene: 5. The CDR3 covers 13 residues. Germline CDR1 is SNHLY and CDR2 is FYNNEI. The CDR3 region is CASSRQGFDEQYF. CDR3 DNA sequence: TGTGCCAGCAGTCGACAGGGGTTCGACGAGCAGTACTTC.

The genes are TRBV13 and TRBJ2-6, with a weak D call TRBD2 (5 bases). This CDR3 region has 15 residues. Germline V gene lookup returns CDR1 PRHDT and CDR2 FYEKMQ (reference sequence). The V end lost 0 bases, the J end lost 2 bases, and 5 bases lay between the germline ends. In nucleotides, the CDR3 is TGTGCCAGCAGCTTAGGCGGGGCTGGGGCCAACGTCCTGACTTTC. Protein: CASSLGGAGANVLTF.

The V call is TRBV10-3, the J call TRBJ1-5, with 7 positions matching TRBD1. The CDR3 sequence is 15 residues long. J lost 6 bases, V lost 7 bases, and 12 bases had no gene match. Germline CDR1 ENHRY, CDR2 SYGVKD. The CDR3 loop reads CAIIQGWITGQPQHF. As DNA, the CDR3 is TGTGCCATCATACAGGGGTGGATTACGGGTCAGCCCCAGCATTTT.

The V gene is TRBV5-6, the J gene TRBJ2-5; D perhaps matches TRBD1 (5 bases). Trimming stripped 7 bases from V and 1 base from J, with 8 bases between. Per the germline V gene, CDR1 is SGHDT and CDR2 is YYEEEE. The CDR3 has 12 amino acids. DNA for the CDR3: TGTGCCAGCGGACAAGTCCAAGAGACCCAGTACTTC. It specifies CASGQVQETQYF. Using reference TRBV5-6 and TRBJ2-5 for the parts outside the CDR3, the full variable domain is DAGVTQSPTHLIKTRGQQVTLRCSPKSGHDTVSWYQQALGQGPQFIFQYYEEEERQRGNFPDRFSGHQFPNYSSELNVNALLLGDSALYLCASGQVQETQYFGPGTRLLVL.

The rearrangement links TRBV30 to TRBJ1-6; perhaps TRBD1 as D (5 bases). The CDR3 spans 16 residues. Between the trimmed V and J ends, which lost 0 bases and 6 bases, there was a span of 15 bases. Germline V gives CDR1 GTSNPN, CDR2 SVGIG (reference sequence). In DNA, the CDR3 is TGTGCCTGGAGTGTAATATTGGGGCCCGCTAATTCACCCCTCCACTTT. Encoded protein: CAWSVILGPANSPLHF.

The CDR3 sequence is CASSADQGTEAFF. CDR3 bases: TGCGCCAGCAGCGCCGACCAGGGAACTGAAGCTTTCTTT. The chain combines TRBV5-1 with TRBJ1-1; maybe TRBD1 (5 bases). With 4 bases removed from V and 5 bases from J, the gap between germline ends came to 12 bases. Germline-derived CDR1 and CDR2 are SGHRS and YFSETQ. CDR3 size: 13 residues. Complete variable domain (other parts from reference TRBV5-1 and TRBJ1-1): KAGVTQTPRYLIKTRGQQVTLSCSPISGHRSVSWYQQTPGQGLQFLFEYFSETQRNKGNFPGRFSGRQFSNSRSEMNVSTLELGDSALYLCASSADQGTEAFFGQGTRLTVV.

This chain joins TRBV27 and TRBJ2-1; D perhaps matches TRBD1 (6 bases). With 4 bases removed from V and 7 bases from J, the gap between germline ends came to 14 bases. The CDR3 spans 14 residues. Germline V gene lookup returns CDR1 MNHEY and CDR2 SMNVEV (reference sequence). The CDR3 here is CASSYLSRGNEQFF. The CDR3 DNA reads TGTGCCAGCAGTTATCTCTCGAGGGGGAATGAGCAGTTCTTC.

This rearrangement joins TRBV10-1 to TRBJ1-1, with D possibly matching TRBD1 (6 bases). CDR3 length: 14 residues. The germline V and J ends were trimmed by 4 bases and 3 bases, with 12 bases remaining between them. The germline gives CDR1 WNHNN, CDR2 SYGVQD (reference sequence). The CDR3 DNA reads as TGCGCCAGCAGTGGGGGGGGCTCGGACACTGAAGCTTTCTTT. It encodes CASSGGGSDTEAFF.

The gene calls are TRBV7-8 and TRBJ2-5; 7 bases fit TRBD1. This CDR3 region has 14 residues. Germline CDR1 reads SGHVS; CDR2 reads FQNEAQ. After removal of 6 bases from V and 6 bases from J, the junction contained 10 bases not matched to a gene. CDR3 residues: CASSPQGKGKTQYF. The CDR3 coding sequence is TGTGCCAGCAGTCCACAGGGGAAGGGAAAGACCCAGTACTTC.

The gene calls are TRBV5-1 and TRBJ2-5; a possible D gene is TRBD2 (5 bases). Trimming left V 3 bases short and J 4 bases short, with 16 bases between. The CDR3 is made up of 15 amino acids. Germline values: CDR1 SGHRS, CDR2 YFSETQ. CDR3 sequence (DNA): TGCGCCAGCAGCTCGGGATCGGTATATGGAGAGACCCAGTACTTC. Its protein is CASSSGSVYGETQYF. The variable domain in full, completed from reference TRBV5-1 and TRBJ2-5, reads KAGVTQTPRYLIKTRGQQVTLSCSPISGHRSVSWYQQTPGQGLQFLFEYFSETQRNKGNFPGRFSGRQFSNSRSEMNVSTLELGDSALYLCASSSGSVYGETQYFGPGTRLLVL.